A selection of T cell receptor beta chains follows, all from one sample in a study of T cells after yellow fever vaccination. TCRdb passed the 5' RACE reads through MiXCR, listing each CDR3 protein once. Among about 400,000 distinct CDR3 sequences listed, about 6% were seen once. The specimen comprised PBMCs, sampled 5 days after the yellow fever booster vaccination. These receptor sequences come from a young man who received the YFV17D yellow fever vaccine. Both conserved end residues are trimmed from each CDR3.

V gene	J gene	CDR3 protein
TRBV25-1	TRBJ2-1	ASSEGGLEQF
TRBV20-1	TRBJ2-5	SARTSGLLQETQY
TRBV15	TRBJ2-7	ATSKDRGRDEQY
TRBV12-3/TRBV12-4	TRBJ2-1	ASSLSAYNEQF
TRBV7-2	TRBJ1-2	ASSLRYRDYGYT
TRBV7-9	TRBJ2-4	ASSLQGLDIQY
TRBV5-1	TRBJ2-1	ASSLVSSGSSYNEQF
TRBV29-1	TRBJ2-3	SVFSGRASDTQY
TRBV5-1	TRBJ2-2	ASSLGEGAGELF
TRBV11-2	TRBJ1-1	ASSLDLGQVDTEAF
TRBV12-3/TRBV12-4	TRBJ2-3	ATSLGDRNTDTQY
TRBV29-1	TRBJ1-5	SVHSGEGQPQH
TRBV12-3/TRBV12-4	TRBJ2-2	ASSPLLAASPGELF
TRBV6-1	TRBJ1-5	ASSTRQGGQPQH
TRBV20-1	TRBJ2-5	SARVGSGAQETQY
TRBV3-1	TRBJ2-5	ASSQGGGGETQY
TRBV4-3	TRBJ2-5	ASSQAGGPETQY
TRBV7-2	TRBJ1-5	ASSSAGIRGQPQH
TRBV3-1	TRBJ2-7	ASSQVVGTSAEQY
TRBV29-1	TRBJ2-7	SVGPGLAYEQY
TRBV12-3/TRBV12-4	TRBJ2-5	ASSLRQGDGTQY
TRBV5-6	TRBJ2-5	ASSAGRRETQY
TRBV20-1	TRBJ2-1	SARPPSGRPTPQF
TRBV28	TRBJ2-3	ASSLWGLGTDTQY
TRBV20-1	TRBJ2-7	SASDDRGHEQY